This T cell receptor (beta chain) was recorded in a study of Graves' ophthalmopathy and Graves' hyperthyroidism. TCR beta CDR3 amplification used RNA transcripts. The authors performed first-round RT-PCR with HTBI primers and then a second-round multiplex PCR. TCRdb analysed the multiplex PCR reads with MiXCR anew, one entry per CDR3 protein. The table records around 1.1 million distinct CDR3 sequences, approximately 35% of them present only once. Study-wide points: Ophthalmopathy and stable hyperthyroidism were discriminated by a 13-signature model, with roughly 88% sensitivity and around 77% specificity. Among thyroid clonotypes expanded above 0.001 frequency, most also appeared in blood.

About this clonotype itself: Antigen: not known.

The V gene's germline CDR1 is MGHDK and CDR2 SYGVNS. V was trimmed by 9 bases and J by 0 bases, leaving 11 bases between them. The CDR3 is made up of 14 amino acids. Patients with other autoimmune diseases, uncontrolled infections, pregnancy or lactation were excluded. The evidence that diagnosis relied on was clinical symptoms, serum thyroxine, TRAb, thyroid ultrasound and orbital computed tomography. The sequencing input was peripheral blood or thyroid tissue (not recorded which). The rearrangement uses TRBV25-1 and TRBJ2-2; D is perhaps TRBD1 (5 bases). The TCR originated in an adult man with Graves' hyperthyroidism. The CDR3 DNA sequence: TGTGCCAGTAGTAAACAGGCGAACACCGGGGAGCTGTTTTTT. It specifies CASSKQANTGELFF. Full variable domain (rest looked up from reference TRBV25-1 and TRBJ2-2): EADIYQTPRYLVIGTGKKITLECSQTMGHDKMYWYQQDPGMELHLIHYSYGVNSTEKGDLSSESTVSRIRTEHFPLTLESARPSHTSQYLCASSKQANTGELFFGEGSRLTVL.